This record looks at one T cell receptor beta chain sequence and its context. These data belong to a study of T cell changes during pregnancy in multiple sclerosis. Per germline, CDR1 SGHDT and CDR2 YYEEEE. This CDR3 has 16 residues. V lost 4 bases, J lost 1 base, and 8 bases stayed unmatched. Here immunoSEQ multiplex PCR was the method, and the copy in TCRdb shows in-frame clones only, minus some. The sample has 55,000 to 75,000 clones; 91% are singletons. This sequence joins TRBV5-6 and TRBJ1-2; 9 bases are shared with TRBD1. This TCR came from a female donor in good health, enrolled as a control in a pregnancy study. Sequenced material: peripheral blood, taken in the third trimester of pregnancy. Here the CDR3 reads CASSPGQGWDNYGYTF. The DNA of the CDR3 is TGTGCCAGCAGCCCCGGACAGGGGTGGGATAACTATGGCTACACCTTC. The full variable domain, in which reference TRBV5-6 and TRBJ1-2 provide the parts outside the CDR3, is DAGVTQSPTHLIKTRGQQVTLRCSPKSGHDTVSWYQQALGQGPQFIFQYYEEEERQRGNFPDRFSGHQFPNYSSELNVNALLLGDSALYLCASSPGQGWDNYGYTFGSGTRLTVV.